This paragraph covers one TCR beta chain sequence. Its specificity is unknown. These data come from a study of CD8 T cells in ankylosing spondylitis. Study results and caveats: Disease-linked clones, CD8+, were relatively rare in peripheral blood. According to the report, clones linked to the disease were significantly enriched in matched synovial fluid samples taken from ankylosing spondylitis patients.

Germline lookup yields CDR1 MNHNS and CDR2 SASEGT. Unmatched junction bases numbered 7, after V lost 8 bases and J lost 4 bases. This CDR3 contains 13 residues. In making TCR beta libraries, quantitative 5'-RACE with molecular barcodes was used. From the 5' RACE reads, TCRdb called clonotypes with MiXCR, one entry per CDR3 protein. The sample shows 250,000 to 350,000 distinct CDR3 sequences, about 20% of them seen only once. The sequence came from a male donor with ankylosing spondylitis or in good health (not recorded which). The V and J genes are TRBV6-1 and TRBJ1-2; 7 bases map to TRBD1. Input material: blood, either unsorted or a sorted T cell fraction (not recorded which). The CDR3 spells CASGTRQGYGYTF. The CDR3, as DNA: TGTGCCAGCGGAACCCGACAGGGCTATGGCTACACCTTC.